The clone carrying this T cell receptor (beta chain) was counted once. Its target is unknown. Losses at the gene ends were 5 bases for V and 3 bases for J; bases not matched to a gene: 10. CDR1 is ENHRY, CDR2 SYGVKD, per germline. This CDR3 is 16 amino acids long. These data are taken from a study of radiation and T cells in renal cell carcinoma. Time point here: blood 4 weeks post-SBRT, at nephrectomy. Regarding treatment: 15 Gy SBRT to primary tumor, nephrectomy 4 weeks later. Nephrectomy followed 15 Gy stereotactic body radiation by 4 weeks. Blood was sampled at baseline, 2 weeks and 4 weeks after SBRT. This renal cell carcinoma was of the clear cell type. Study-level results: In blood, top tumor clones expanded by 2 weeks, shrinking by 4.

The method was immunoSEQ multiplex PCR; TCRdb's version includes in-frame clones alone and lacks a portion of them. This sample has just over 95,000 clones, with 75% to 85% found just once. The sample was blood, taken from a patient whose treatment included radiotherapy and nephrectomy. The clonotype comes from a man aged 55 to 70 with renal cell carcinoma. This chain links TRBV10-3 with TRBJ2-7, with TRBD1 identical over 10 bases. CDR3 loop: CAISFSAGQGFYEQYF. In DNA, the CDR3 is TGTGCCATCAGTTTCTCCGCGGGACAGGGGTTCTACGAGCAGTACTTC.